The 15 T cell receptor beta chains given below trace back to one sample, sequenced in a study of shared clonotypes between healthy human individuals. The protocol was immunoSEQ multiplex PCR, while the TCRdb copy is restricted to in-frame clones and leaves out a portion. The sample holds about 1.1 million clones; around 77% are singletons and the top ten take roughly 0.82%. Sequenced material: memory CD4+ T cells from PBMCs. Subset reported: CD45RA-negative fraction. These receptors all stem from a young man in good health. Some clones in this sample may be carry-over from other donors' samples.

This chain uses TRBV4-2 with TRBJ2-5; 12 positions match TRBD2. The junction had 6 bases not matched to a gene; V was cut back by 5 bases and J by 5 bases. The V gene's germline CDR1 is LGHNA and CDR2 YNFKEQ. This CDR3 region has 15 residues. This CDR3 reads CASSTRLAGEETQYF. For the CDR3, the DNA is TGTGCCAGCAGCACCCGACTAGCGGGAGAGGAGACCCAGTACTTC.

The table lists this clone with a few counts. V is TRBV30 and J is TRBJ1-1; no definite D call. CDR1 is GTSNPN and CDR2 is SVGIG in the germline V gene (reference sequence). The CDR3 length is 13 residues. The V end was cut by 0 bases, the J end by 4 bases, with 9 bases between. CDR3 loop: CAWSVILSTEAFF. The CDR3 DNA reads TGTGCCTGGAGTGTGATTTTAAGCACTGAAGCTTTCTTT.

This clone was seen ten or more times. V and J are TRBV11-2 and TRBJ2-5; 8 positions match TRBD2. With 4 bases clipped from V and 5 bases from J, the junction kept 9 bases outside the gene matches. The CDR3 is 15 amino acids. Germline values: CDR1 SGHAT, CDR2 FQNNGV. This chain's CDR3 is CASSYGLAAAETQYF. DNA of the CDR3: TGTGCCAGCAGCTATGGACTAGCTGCCGCGGAGACCCAGTACTTC.

The rearrangement joins TRBV29-1 to TRBJ1-3, with TRBD1 as a possible D gene (6 bases). CDR1 is SQVTM and CDR2 is ANQGSEA in the germline V gene. The length of the CDR3 is 14 residues. Trimming left V 7 bases short and J 2 bases short, with 15 bases between. CDR3 amino acids: CSARTGSPGNTIYF. The CDR3 DNA reads as TGCAGCGCTAGAACAGGGTCCCCTGGAAACACCATATATTTT.

The chain joins TRBV7-6 to TRBJ2-5, with D possibly TRBD2 on 6 matching bases. CDR3 length: 16 residues. V lost 4 bases and J lost 1, with 16 bases in between. Germline V gene lookup returns CDR1 SGHVS and CDR2 FNYEAQ. CDR3 in DNA: TGTGCCAGCAGCTCCGCCCGGGGGATACTCCAAGAGACCCAGTACTTC. The encoded protein is CASSSARGILQETQYF.

The V gene is TRBV5-4, the J gene TRBJ1-1, with unresolved D. Germline CDR1 reads SGHNT; CDR2 reads YYREEE (reference sequence). V was shortened by 0 bases and J by 6 bases, with 15 bases between the two germline ends. The CDR3 is 15 amino acids. The CDR3 spells CASSLDLQTASEAFF. The CDR3 region has the DNA TGTGCCAGCAGCTTGGACCTACAGACCGCTTCTGAAGCTTTCTTT.

The V gene is TRBV27, the J gene TRBJ1-2; D is perhaps TRBD1 (6 bases). Germline V gene data show CDR1 as MNHEY and CDR2 as SMNVEV (reference sequence). The V gene lost 6 bases and the J gene lost 5 bases, with 19 bases spanning the gap. The CDR3 loop spans 15 amino acids. The CDR3 here is CASRGTGRGWYGYTF. The CDR3 coding sequence is TGTGCCAGCAGAGGAACAGGGCGCGGGTGGTATGGCTACACCTTC.

The chain links TRBV7-2 to TRBJ2-1; D is undetermined. Germline CDR1 reads SGHTA; CDR2 reads FQGNSA. Trimming shortened V by 1 base and J by 5 bases, and 12 bases separated the two germline ends. The CDR3 sequence is 15 residues long. The CDR3 coding sequence is TGTGCCAGCAGCTTAGATGGAGCGTGGCACAATGAGCAGTTCTTC. Its translation: CASSLDGAWHNEQFF.

This chain joins TRBV11-2 and TRBJ1-5; D is possibly TRBD1 (5 bases). CDR1 SGHAT and CDR2 FQNNGV come from the germline V gene. The V gene lost 5 bases and the J gene lost 1 base, with 18 bases spanning the gap. CDR3 size: 17 residues. The CDR3 DNA reads as TGTGCCAGCAGCCCGCCGAGTGTAGAGGGGAGCAATCAGCCCCAGCATTTT. It translates to CASSPPSVEGSNQPQHF.

The chain recombines TRBV7-9 with TRBJ2-2, with D unresolved. CDR1 and CDR2 (germline): SEHNR, FQNEAQ (reference sequence). V dropped 4 bases and J dropped 7 bases, with 10 bases sitting between them. The CDR3 has 13 residues. The CDR3 sequence is CASSSPGVGELFF. CDR3 DNA sequence: TGTGCCAGCAGCTCCCCCGGTGTCGGGGAGCTGTTTTTT.

The chain couples TRBV18 to TRBJ2-1; D is uncertain. The CDR3 contains 14 residues. Deletions cut 0 bases from V and 2 bases from J, with 5 bases between. Germline CDR1 and CDR2: KGHSH and LQKENI. The CDR3 loop is CASSPPFTYNEQFF. The CDR3, as DNA: TGTGCCAGCTCACCACCTTTCACCTACAATGAGCAGTTCTTC.

This clone was counted once. The chain carries TRBV7-2 and TRBJ2-2; TRBD1 aligns across 10 bases. Germline CDR1 is SGHTA and CDR2 is FQGNSA. The length of the CDR3 is 18 residues. Germline trimming cut 1 base from V and 5 bases from J; bases unmatched to any gene: 10. As DNA, the CDR3 is TGTGCCAGCAGCTTAGGACAGGGGGCGCCGGTTGGGACCGGGGAGCTGTTTTTT. This codes for CASSLGQGAPVGTGELFF.

In this sample, this clone turned up once. The sample holds other DNA sequences that translate to the same CDR3. The chain carries TRBV5-1 and TRBJ2-5; the D gene could be TRBD1 or TRBD2 (5 bases each). Germline CDR1 SGHRS, CDR2 YFSETQ. Trimming removed 5 bases from V and 2 bases from J, with 10 bases in between. The CDR3 runs to 13 residues. For the CDR3, the DNA is TGCGCCAGCAGGACGGGACCACAAGAGACCCAGTACTTC. As protein: CASRTGPQETQYF.

The chain combines TRBV5-6 with TRBJ1-1; D might be TRBD1 (6 bases). The ends were cut back, 6 bases at V and 1 base at J, with 16 bases in the middle. The germline gives CDR1 SGHDT, CDR2 YYEEEE. The CDR3 spans 15 residues. CDR3 amino acids: CASITRLGANTEAFF. In DNA form, the CDR3 reads TGTGCCAGCATCACACGGTTGGGGGCGAACACTGAAGCTTTCTTT.

V gene TRBV10-3 combines with J gene TRBJ1-1, with 9 bases identical to TRBD1. CDR1 ENHRY and CDR2 SYGVKD come from the germline V gene. The V and J ends lost 11 bases and 4 bases, in that order; junction bases with no gene match: 5. There are 12 residues in the CDR3. The CDR3 here is CASRDRVTEAFF. CDR3 in DNA: TGTGCCTCCCGGGACAGGGTCACTGAAGCTTTCTTT.